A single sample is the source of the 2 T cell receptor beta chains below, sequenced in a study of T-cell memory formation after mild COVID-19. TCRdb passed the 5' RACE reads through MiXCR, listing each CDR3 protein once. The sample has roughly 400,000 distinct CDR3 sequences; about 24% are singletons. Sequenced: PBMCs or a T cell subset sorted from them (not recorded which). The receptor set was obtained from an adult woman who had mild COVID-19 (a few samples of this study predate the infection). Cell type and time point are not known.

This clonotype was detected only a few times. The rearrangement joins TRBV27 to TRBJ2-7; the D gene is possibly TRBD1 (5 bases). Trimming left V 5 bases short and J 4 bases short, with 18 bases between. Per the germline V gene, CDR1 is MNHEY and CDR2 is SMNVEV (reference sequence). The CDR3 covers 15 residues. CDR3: CASSPRVVDLYEQYF. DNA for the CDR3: TGTGCCAGCAGTCCCAGGGTAGTAGATTTATACGAGCAGTACTTC.

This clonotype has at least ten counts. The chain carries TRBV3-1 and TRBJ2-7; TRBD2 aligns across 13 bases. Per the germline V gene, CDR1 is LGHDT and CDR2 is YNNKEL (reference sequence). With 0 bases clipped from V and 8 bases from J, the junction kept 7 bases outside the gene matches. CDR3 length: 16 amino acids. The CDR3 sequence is CASSQDRKLAGGQQYF. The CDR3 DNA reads TGTGCCAGCAGCCAAGATCGTAAACTAGCGGGGGGGCAGCAGTACTTC.